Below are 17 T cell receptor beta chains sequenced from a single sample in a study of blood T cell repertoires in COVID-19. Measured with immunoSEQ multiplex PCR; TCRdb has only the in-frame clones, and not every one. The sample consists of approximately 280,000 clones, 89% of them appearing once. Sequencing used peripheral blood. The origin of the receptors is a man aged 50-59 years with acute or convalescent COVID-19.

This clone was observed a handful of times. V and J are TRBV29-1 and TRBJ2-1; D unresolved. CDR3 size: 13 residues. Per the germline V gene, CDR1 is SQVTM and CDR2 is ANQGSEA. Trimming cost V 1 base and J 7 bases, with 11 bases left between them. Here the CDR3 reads CSVEAPFTNEQFF. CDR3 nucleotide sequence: TGCAGCGTTGAAGCCCCCTTCACAAATGAGCAGTTCTTC.

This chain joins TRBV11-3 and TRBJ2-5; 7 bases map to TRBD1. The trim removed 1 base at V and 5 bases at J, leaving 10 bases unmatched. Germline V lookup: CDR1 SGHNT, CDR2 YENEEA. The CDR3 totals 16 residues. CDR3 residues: CASSLVVAGGMETQYF. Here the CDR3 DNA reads TGTGCCAGCAGCTTAGTAGTAGCAGGGGGAATGGAGACCCAGTACTTC.

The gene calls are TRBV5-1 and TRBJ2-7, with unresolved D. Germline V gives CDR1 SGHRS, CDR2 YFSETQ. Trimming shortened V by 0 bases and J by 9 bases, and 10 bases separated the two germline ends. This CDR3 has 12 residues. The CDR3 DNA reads TGCGCCAGCAGCTTGGACGCTGTCGGGCAGTACTTC. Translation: CASSLDAVGQYF.

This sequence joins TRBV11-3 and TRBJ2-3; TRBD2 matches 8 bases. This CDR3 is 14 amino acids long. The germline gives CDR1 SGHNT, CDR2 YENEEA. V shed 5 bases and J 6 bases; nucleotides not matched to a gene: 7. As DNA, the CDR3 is TGTGCCAGCAGCCTACGGGGGGGAGTGGATACGCAGTATTTT. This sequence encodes CASSLRGGVDTQYF. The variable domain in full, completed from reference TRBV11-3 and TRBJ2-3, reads EAGVVQSPRYKIIEKKQPVAFWCNPISGHNTLYWYLQNLGQGPELLIRYENEEAVDDSQLPKDRFSAERLKGVDSTLKIQPAELGDSAVYLCASSLRGGVDTQYFGPGTRLTVL.

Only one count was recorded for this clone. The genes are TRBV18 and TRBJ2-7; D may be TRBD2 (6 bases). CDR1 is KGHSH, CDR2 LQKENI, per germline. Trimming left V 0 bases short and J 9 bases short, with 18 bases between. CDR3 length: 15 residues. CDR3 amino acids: CASSPPRDSDIGQYF. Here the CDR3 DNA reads TGTGCCAGCTCACCACCGAGGGACTCCGACATTGGGCAGTACTTC.

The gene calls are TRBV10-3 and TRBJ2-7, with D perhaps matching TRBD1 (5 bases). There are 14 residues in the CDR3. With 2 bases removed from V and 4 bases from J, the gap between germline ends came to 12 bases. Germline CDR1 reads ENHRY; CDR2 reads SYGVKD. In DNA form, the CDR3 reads TGTGCCATCAGTGAGGGTAATGACAGATACGAGCAGTACTTC. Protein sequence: CAISEGNDRYEQYF.

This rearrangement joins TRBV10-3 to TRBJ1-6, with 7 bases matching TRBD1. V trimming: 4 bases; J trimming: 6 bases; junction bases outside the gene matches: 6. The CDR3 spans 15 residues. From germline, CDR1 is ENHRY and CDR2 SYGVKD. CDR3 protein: CAISAGTVRNSPLHF. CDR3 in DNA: TGTGCCATCAGTGCAGGGACAGTCCGTAATTCACCCCTCCACTTT.

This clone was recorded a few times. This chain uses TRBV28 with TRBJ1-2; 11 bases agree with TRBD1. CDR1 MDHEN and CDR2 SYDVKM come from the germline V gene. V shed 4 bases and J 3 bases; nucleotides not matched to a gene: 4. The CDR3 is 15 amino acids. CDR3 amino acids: CASSSPGQGDYGYTF. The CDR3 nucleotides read TGTGCCAGCAGTTCCCCGGGACAGGGGGACTATGGCTACACCTTC.

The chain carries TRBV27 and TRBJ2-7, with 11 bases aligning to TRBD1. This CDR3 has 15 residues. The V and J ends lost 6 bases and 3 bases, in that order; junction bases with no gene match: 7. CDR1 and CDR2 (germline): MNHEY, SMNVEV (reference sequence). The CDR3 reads CASRRTGGGHYEQYF. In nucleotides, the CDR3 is TGTGCCAGCAGAAGGACAGGGGGCGGACACTACGAGCAGTACTTC.

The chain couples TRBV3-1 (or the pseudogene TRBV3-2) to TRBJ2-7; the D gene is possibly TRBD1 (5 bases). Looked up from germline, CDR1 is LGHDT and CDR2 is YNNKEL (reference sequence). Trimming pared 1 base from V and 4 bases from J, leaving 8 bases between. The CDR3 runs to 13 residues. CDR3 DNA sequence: TGTGCCAGCAGCCAAGTTAGACAGTACGAGCAGTACTTC. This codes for CASSQVRQYEQYF.

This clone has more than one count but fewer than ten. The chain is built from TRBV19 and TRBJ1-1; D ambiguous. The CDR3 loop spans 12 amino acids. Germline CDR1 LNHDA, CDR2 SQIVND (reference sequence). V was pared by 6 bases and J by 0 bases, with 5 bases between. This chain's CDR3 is CASSPMNTEAFF. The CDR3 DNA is TGTGCCAGTAGCCCCATGAACACTGAAGCTTTCTTT.

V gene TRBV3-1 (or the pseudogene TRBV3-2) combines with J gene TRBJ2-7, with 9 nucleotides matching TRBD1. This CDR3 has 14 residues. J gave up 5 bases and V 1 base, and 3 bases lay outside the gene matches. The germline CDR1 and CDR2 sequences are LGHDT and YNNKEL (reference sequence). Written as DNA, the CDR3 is TGTGCCAGCAGCCAAGGGACAGGGGTCAACGAGCAGTACTTC. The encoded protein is CASSQGTGVNEQYF.

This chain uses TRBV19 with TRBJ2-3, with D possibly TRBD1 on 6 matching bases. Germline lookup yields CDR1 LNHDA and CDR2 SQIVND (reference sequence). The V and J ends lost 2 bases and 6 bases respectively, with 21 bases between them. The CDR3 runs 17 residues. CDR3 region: CASSIRGRGPLLDTQYF. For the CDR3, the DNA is TGTGCCAGTAGTATAAGGGGCAGGGGTCCCCTCCTGGATACGCAGTATTTT.

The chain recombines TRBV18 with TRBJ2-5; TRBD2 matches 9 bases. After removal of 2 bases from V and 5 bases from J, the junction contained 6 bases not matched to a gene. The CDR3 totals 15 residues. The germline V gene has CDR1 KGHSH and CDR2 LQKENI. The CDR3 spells CASSPERGAGETQYF. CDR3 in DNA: TGTGCCAGCTCACCAGAGCGGGGGGCCGGGGAGACCCAGTACTTC.

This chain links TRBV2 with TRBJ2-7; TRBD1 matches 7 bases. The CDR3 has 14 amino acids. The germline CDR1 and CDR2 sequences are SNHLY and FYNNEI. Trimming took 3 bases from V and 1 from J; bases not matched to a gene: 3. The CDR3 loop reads CASSDRTGSYEQYF. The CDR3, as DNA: TGTGCCAGCAGTGATCGGACAGGATCCTACGAGCAGTACTTC.

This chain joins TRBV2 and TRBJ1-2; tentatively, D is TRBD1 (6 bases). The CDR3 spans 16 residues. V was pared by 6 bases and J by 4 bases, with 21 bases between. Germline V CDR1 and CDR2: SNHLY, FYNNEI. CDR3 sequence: CASSDLAPGQSYGYTF. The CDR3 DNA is TGTGCCAGCAGCGATCTGGCTCCGGGACAAAGCTATGGCTACACCTTC.

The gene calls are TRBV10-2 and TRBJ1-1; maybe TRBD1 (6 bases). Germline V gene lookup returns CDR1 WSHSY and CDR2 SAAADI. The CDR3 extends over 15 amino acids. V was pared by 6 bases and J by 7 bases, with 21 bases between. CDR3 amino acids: CASRISQGPLSEAFF. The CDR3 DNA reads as TGCGCCAGCAGAATATCCCAGGGGCCACTTAGTGAAGCTTTCTTT.